This T cell receptor (beta chain) comes out of a study of T cells in Graves' hyperthyroidism and ophthalmopathy. Study at large: Initial diagnosis, before any treatment, was when peripheral blood was collected. General study points: In blood, most of the thyroid clonotypes expanded above 0.001 were also present.

Isolation of PBMCs was performed on roughly 9 ml fresh peripheral blood. From RNA transcripts, TCR beta CDR3 regions were amplified. HTBI primers drove first-round RT-PCR of the TCR CDR3. MiXCR, applied by TCRdb to the multiplex PCR reads, yields one record per CDR3 protein. The repertoire holds hundreds of thousands of distinct CDR3 sequences, with 14% to 15% as singletons. With 6 bases removed from V and 3 bases from J, the gap between germline ends came to 12 bases. From germline, CDR1 is DFQATT and CDR2 SNEGSKA (reference sequence). The CDR3 extends over 12 amino acids. This clonotype occurred a few times. What it binds is not known.

V usage is TRBV20-1 and J usage is TRBJ2-7; tentatively, D is TRBD2 (5 bases). This clonotype was sampled from a woman aged 40 to 55 with Graves' ophthalmopathy. Material for sequencing was blood. CDR3 DNA sequence: TGCAGTGCCACACTAGTAAGCTACGAGCAGTACTTC. Protein sequence: CSATLVSYEQYF.